Only a few counts were recorded for the clone carrying this T cell receptor beta chain. The data were taken from a study of identical twins. Per the germline V gene, CDR1 is MDHEN and CDR2 is SYDVKM. CDR3 size: 16 residues. Trimming cost V 5 bases and J 3 bases; bases outside gene matches: 8. TCRdb recomputed calls from the 5' RACE reads with MiXCR, one row per CDR3 protein. The sample has under 900,000 distinct CDR3 sequences; roughly 12% are singletons. This sample was also put to use in a study of yellow fever vaccine responses in identical twins.

This receptor was obtained from a woman between 18 and 29 years old in good health. The chain recombines TRBV28 with TRBJ1-5; 9 bases are shared with TRBD1. The sample was PBMCs. CDR3 sequence (DNA): TGTGCCAGCAGTACCTTACAGGGGGCATCCAATCAGCCCCAGCATTTT. Its translation: CASSTLQGASNQPQHF.